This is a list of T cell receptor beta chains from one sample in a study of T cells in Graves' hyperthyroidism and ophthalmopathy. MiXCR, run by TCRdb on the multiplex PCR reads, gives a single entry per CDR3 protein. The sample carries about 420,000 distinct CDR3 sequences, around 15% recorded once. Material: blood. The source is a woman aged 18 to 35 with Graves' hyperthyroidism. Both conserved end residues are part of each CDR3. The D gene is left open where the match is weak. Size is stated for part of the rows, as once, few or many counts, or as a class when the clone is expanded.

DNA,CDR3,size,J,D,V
TGTGCCAGCAGCCGACGTCCCGTAGCATCCCAAGGCACAGATACGCAGTATTTT,CASSRRPVASQGTDTQYF,many,TRBJ2-3,-,TRBV11-2
TGTGCCAGCAGTTACTCTCGGGACAGGGCCATCAATGAGCAGTTCTTC,CASSYSRDRAINEQFF,many,TRBJ2-1,TRBD1,TRBV6-5
TGTGCCAGCAGTCGACAGGGTCCCGCAGATACGCAGTATTTT,CASSRQGPADTQYF,-,TRBJ2-3,TRBD1,TRBV28
TGTGCCAGCTTGACACCGGTAGCCAAAAACATTCAGTACTTC,CASLTPVAKNIQYF,many,TRBJ2-4,-,TRBV2
TGTGCCAGCAGCCTTAAAGCGGGATGGTTCCAAGAGACCCAGTACTTC,CASSLKAGWFQETQYF,-,TRBJ2-5,TRBD2,TRBV3-1
TGTGCTAGTGGCCGGGATGCCGGGGAGCTGTTTTTT,CASGRDAGELFF,many,TRBJ2-2,-,TRBV12-5
TGTGCCATCAGTCATAGCGGGAGGGCCTCATACGAGCAGTACTTC,CAISHSGRASYEQYF,many,TRBJ2-7,TRBD2,TRBV10-3
TGTGCCAGCAGCCTAAGTAACCAGGCCGAGCAGTACTTC,CASSLSNQAEQYF,many,TRBJ2-7,-,TRBV3-1
TGTGCCACCGCGCGCCCTGGGAGATATCGCTATGGCTACACCTTC,CATARPGRYRYGYTF,many,TRBJ1-2,-,TRBV10-3
TGCAGTGCTAGACGGGGCCGGGCGAACGAGCAGTTCTTC,CSARRGRANEQFF,many,TRBJ2-1,-,TRBV20-1
TGTGCCAGCAGTTTGTTACGAGCTGGCTACACCTTC,CASSLLRAGYTF,few,TRBJ1-2,-,TRBV28
TGCGCCAGCAGCTTGTCCGGGACAGGGGCCAAAGATACGCAGTATTTT,CASSLSGTGAKDTQYF,few,TRBJ2-3,TRBD1,TRBV5-1
TGTGCCAGCAGCACAGAACTGGGCACCATATATTTT,CASSTELGTIYF,many,TRBJ1-3,-,TRBV11-2
TGTGCCAGCATACCCACGGGAGGGAGCTCCTACAATGAGCAGTTCTTC,CASIPTGGSSYNEQFF,many,TRBJ2-1,TRBD2,TRBV28
TGCGCCAGCAGCTTGGAGGCGGGAGGACGGGAGACCCAGTACTTC,CASSLEAGGRETQYF,few,TRBJ2-5,TRBD2,TRBV5-1